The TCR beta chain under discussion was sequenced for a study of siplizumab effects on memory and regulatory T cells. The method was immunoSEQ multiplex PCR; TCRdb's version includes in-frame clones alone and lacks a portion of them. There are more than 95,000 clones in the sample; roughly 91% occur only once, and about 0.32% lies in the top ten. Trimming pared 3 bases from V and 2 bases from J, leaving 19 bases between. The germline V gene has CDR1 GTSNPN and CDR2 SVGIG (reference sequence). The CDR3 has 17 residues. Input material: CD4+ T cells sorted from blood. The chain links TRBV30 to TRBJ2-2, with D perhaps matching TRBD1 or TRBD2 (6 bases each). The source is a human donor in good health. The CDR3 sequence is CAWSRGPGGINTGELFF. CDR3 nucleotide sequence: TGTGCCTGGAGCCGCGGGCCCGGGGGCATAAACACCGGGGAGCTGTTTTTT.